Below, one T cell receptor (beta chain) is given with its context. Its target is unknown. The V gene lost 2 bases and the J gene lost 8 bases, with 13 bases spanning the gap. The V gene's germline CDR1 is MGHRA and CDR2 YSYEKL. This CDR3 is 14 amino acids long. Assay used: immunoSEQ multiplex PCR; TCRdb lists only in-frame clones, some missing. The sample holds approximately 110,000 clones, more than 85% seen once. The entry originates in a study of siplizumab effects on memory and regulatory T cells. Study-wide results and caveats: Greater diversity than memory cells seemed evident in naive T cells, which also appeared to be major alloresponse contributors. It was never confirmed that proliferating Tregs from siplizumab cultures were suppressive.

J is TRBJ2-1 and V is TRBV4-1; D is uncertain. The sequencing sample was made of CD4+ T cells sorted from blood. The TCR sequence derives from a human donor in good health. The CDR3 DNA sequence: TGCGCCAGCAGCCAAAAACCAAGCCCCCATGAGCAGTTCTTC. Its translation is CASSQKPSPHEQFF.